The 10 T cell receptor beta chains given below trace back to one sample, sequenced in a study of Ad26.COV2.S vaccination and SARS-CoV-2 variants. Method: immunoSEQ multiplex PCR; TCRdb's copy keeps in-frame clones and lacks some. The data contain some 340,000 clones, 85% to 90% of them singletons. Treatment specified: around 19 received Ad26.COV2.S at low or high dose, single or two shots; a few received placebo; per-sample allocation not given. Sample collection was performed on day 63 after the first vaccine or placebo injection. Sequencing was performed on peripheral blood, taken in a trial of Ad26.COV2.S vaccine versus placebo. Source of these receptors: a person between 18 and 59 years old who received the Ad26.COV2.S COVID-19 vaccine or a placebo.

The chain combines TRBV11-2 with TRBJ1-2; 8 bases are shared with TRBD1. Germline assignment: CDR1 SGHAT and CDR2 FQNNGV. The V segment lost 5 bases and the J segment 7 bases; nucleotides outside the gene matches: 18. The CDR3 is 17 amino acids. The CDR3 protein is CASSPRGAGGLSVGYTF. In nucleotides, the CDR3 is TGTGCCAGCAGCCCCCGAGGGGCAGGGGGCTTGTCTGTTGGCTACACCTTC.

The chain links TRBV5-6 to TRBJ2-7; 16 nucleotides line up with TRBD2. The V and J ends lost 0 bases and 1 base, in that order; junction bases with no gene match: 7. The length of the CDR3 is 19 residues. In germline, CDR1 is SGHDT, CDR2 YYEEEE. The CDR3 DNA reads TGTGCCAGCAGCTTGGTTAGGGGACTAGCGGGGGGGCCTTCCTACGAGCAGTACTTC. Translated, it gives CASSLVRGLAGGPSYEQYF.

For the CDR3, the DNA is TGTGCCAGCAGCTCCTCGGCCCCCGTTAACACCGGGGAGCTGTTTTTT. It translates to CASSSSAPVNTGELFF. The chain uses TRBV5-4 and TRBJ2-2; no reliable D call. There are 16 residues in the CDR3. V was clipped by 3 bases and J by 2 bases, with 14 bases between them. Germline CDR1 reads SGHNT; CDR2 reads YYREEE (reference sequence).

The chain carries TRBV6-5 and TRBJ2-7, with D possibly being TRBD2 (5 bases). Per the germline V gene, CDR1 is MNHEY and CDR2 is SVGAGI. V was clipped by 5 bases and J by 0 bases, with 8 bases between them. This CDR3 region has 13 residues. This CDR3 reads CASSNGVSYEQYF. In DNA form, the CDR3 reads TGTGCCAGCAGTAACGGGGTCTCCTACGAGCAGTACTTC.

The rearrangement joins TRBV5-1 to TRBJ1-1; 8 bases are a match to TRBD1. The CDR3 covers 14 residues. The trim removed 4 bases at V and 0 bases at J, leaving 2 bases unmatched. CDR1 is SGHRS and CDR2 is YFSETQ in the germline V gene. Here the CDR3 DNA reads TGCGCCAGCAGCCCGACAGGGGTGAACACTGAAGCTTTCTTT. Its translation is CASSPTGVNTEAFF.

This clone was seen once. The rearrangement joins TRBV2 to TRBJ2-1, with D uncertain. Germline CDR1 SNHLY, CDR2 FYNNEI. The V and J ends lost 5 bases and 4 bases respectively, with 3 bases between them. The CDR3 runs 11 residues. Here the CDR3 DNA reads TGTGCCAGCAGTAGTTACAATGAGCAGTTCTTC. It specifies CASSSYNEQFF.

This clone came up once. V is TRBV14 and J is TRBJ2-1; 14 nucleotides line up with TRBD2. This CDR3 spans 17 amino acids. Germline-derived CDR1 and CDR2 are SGHDN and FVKESK. With V trimmed by 0 bases and J by 6 bases, 4 bases remained unmatched. The CDR3 sequence is CASSQERLAGGFNEQFF. The CDR3 region has the DNA TGTGCCAGCAGCCAAGAGAGACTAGCGGGGGGGTTCAATGAGCAGTTCTTC.

In its sample, this clone was seen a few times. The V call is TRBV9, the J call TRBJ2-3; D uncertain. Germline loops: CDR1 SGDLS, CDR2 YYNGEE. This CDR3 spans 16 amino acids. With 4 bases removed from V and 4 bases from J, the gap between germline ends came to 19 bases. The CDR3 protein is CASSPRLTRPSDTQYF. In DNA, the CDR3 is TGTGCCAGCAGCCCTCGTTTGACTCGCCCTTCAGATACGCAGTATTTT.

The chain carries TRBV6-2 or TRBV6-3 and TRBJ2-1; 8 nucleotides line up with TRBD2. Germline CDR1 MNHEY, CDR2 SVGEGT. V shed 2 bases, J shed 7 bases, and the junction held 7 bases outside the gene matches. There are 15 residues in the CDR3. The DNA for the CDR3 is TGTGCCAGCAGTTACGGGGTAGCGGGGAAAAATGAGCAGTTCTTC. It is translated as CASSYGVAGKNEQFF.

The chain uses TRBV5-1 and TRBJ1-5, with 7 bases matching TRBD1. Losses at the gene ends were 0 bases for V and 4 bases for J; bases not matched to a gene: 4. This CDR3 spans 15 amino acids. Germline loops: CDR1 SGHRS, CDR2 YFSETQ. The DNA for the CDR3 is TGCGCCAGCAGCTTGGCGGGACAGATGAATCAGCCCCAGCATTTT. It yields the protein CASSLAGQMNQPQHF.